This T cell receptor beta chain comes out of a study of molecular identifiers for immune sequencing clone quantification. TCRdb re-derived calls from the PCR reads in MiXCR, one entry per CDR3 protein. The sample yields 250,000 to 400,000 distinct CDR3 sequences, 20% to 25% seen once. Libraries of naive CD8 cells were prepared from around 20,000 to 1,000,000 sorted cells using 10%, 30% or 50% RNA. Germline values: CDR1 LNHDA, CDR2 SQIVND (reference sequence). V lost 1 base and J 2 bases, leaving 10 bases between the germline ends. The CDR3 runs 15 residues. Overall study results and limits: Identical TCR molecules sharing a barcode could underestimate highly expanded clone sizes.

This clonotype showed up many times. Antigen unknown. The sequence was collected from a human donor in good health. Some libraries in this study had Jurkat cell RNA spiked in. The sequenced sample consisted of naive CD8+ T cells from blood, with Jurkat cell RNA spiked in. Stated subset: FACS-sorted CD8+CD4-CCR7+CD45RA+ naive T cells. J is TRBJ2-3 and V is TRBV19, with D possibly TRBD1 on 5 matching bases. CDR3 nucleotides: TGTGCCAGTAGTATAGGCGTGACAGTCACAGATACGCAGTATTTT. Translated, it gives CASSIGVTVTDTQYF.